The 16 T cell receptor beta chains below were found in one sample sequenced in a study of tissue T cells after allogeneic stem cell transplantation. Method: immunoSEQ multiplex PCR; TCRdb's copy keeps in-frame clones and lacks some. The sample has about 43,000 clones, around 90% seen once. The source was blood, collected before transplantation. Receptors were obtained from a woman aged 40-69 years who later had graft-versus-host disease after an allogeneic stem cell transplant.

The chain recombines TRBV18 with TRBJ2-3; D perhaps matches TRBD2 (6 bases). CDR1 KGHSH and CDR2 LQKENI come from the germline V gene. The V end was cut by 0 bases, the J end by 3 bases, with 10 bases between. The CDR3 is made up of 15 amino acids. The CDR3 sequence is CASSPPDGSTDTQYF. CDR3 DNA sequence: TGTGCCAGCTCACCACCGGACGGGAGTACAGATACGCAGTATTTT. Using reference TRBV18 and TRBJ2-3 for the parts outside the CDR3, the full variable domain is NAGVMQNPRHLVRRRGQEARLRCSPMKGHSHVYWYRQLPEEGLKFMVYLQKENIIDESGMPKERFSAEFPKEGPSILRIQQVVRGDSAAYFCASSPPDGSTDTQYFGPGTRLTVL.

The chain joins TRBV6-2 or TRBV6-3 to TRBJ2-3, with a weak D call TRBD2 (5 bases). There are 15 residues in the CDR3. The germline V gene encodes CDR1 MNHEY and CDR2 SVGEGT. With 0 bases removed from V and 3 bases from J, the gap between germline ends came to 10 bases. The CDR3 DNA follows: TGTGCCAGCAGTTACTCTACTAGACCGACAGATACGCAGTATTTT. Translation: CASSYSTRPTDTQYF.

The V gene is TRBV5-4, the J gene TRBJ1-5; the D is unclear. V lost 3 bases to trimming and J lost 9 bases, with 13 bases between them. Germline lookup yields CDR1 SGHNT and CDR2 YYREEE (reference sequence). This CDR3 region has 13 residues. The CDR3 sequence: CASSYEAASPQHF. Here the CDR3 DNA reads TGTGCCAGCAGCTACGAGGCGGCGTCGCCCCAGCATTTT. Complete variable domain (other parts from reference TRBV5-4 and TRBJ1-5): ETGVTQSPTHLIKTRGQQVTLRCSSQSGHNTVSWYQQALGQGPQFIFQYYREEENGRGNFPPRFSGLQFPNYSSELNVNALELDDSALYLCASSYEAASPQHFGDGTRLSIL.

The J gene is TRBJ1-6, the V gene TRBV2; 8 positions agree with TRBD1. The CDR3 is 16 residues long. Germline values: CDR1 SNHLY, CDR2 FYNNEI. J gave up 9 bases and V 3 bases, and 10 bases lay outside the gene matches. The CDR3 coding sequence is TGTGCCAGCAGTGAGAGGACAGGGCGAGGGAGTTCACCCCTCCACTTT. It is translated as CASSERTGRGSSPLHF.

The V gene is TRBV24-1, the J gene TRBJ2-3; a possible D gene is TRBD2 (5 bases). V shed 2 bases and J shed 8 bases, with 10 bases lying between them. The CDR3 extends over 13 amino acids. Germline V CDR1 and CDR2: KGHDR, SFDVKD. CDR3 sequence: CATSDSGRVTQYF. CDR3 nucleotides: TGTGCCACCAGTGATTCGGGAAGGGTTACGCAGTATTTT.

The V call is TRBV14, the J call TRBJ1-4; 8 bases map to TRBD1. The CDR3 is 14 amino acids. Germline assignment: CDR1 SGHDN and CDR2 FVKESK. V trimming: 4 bases; J trimming: 7 bases; junction bases outside the gene matches: 5. For the CDR3, the DNA is TGTGCCAGCAGCCCAGGGGGCGGTGTTGAAAAACTGTTTTTT. Translating it yields CASSPGGGVEKLFF. The full variable domain, its missing parts supplied by reference TRBV14 and TRBJ1-4, is EAGVTQFPSHSVIEKGQTVTLRCDPISGHDNLYWYRRVMGKEIKFLLHFVKESKQDESGMPNNRFLAERTGGTYSTLKVQPAELEDSGVYFCASSPGGGVEKLFFGSGTQLSVL.

V is TRBV18 and J is TRBJ2-2; the D is unclear. The CDR3 contains 16 residues. V gave up 0 bases and J gave up 3 bases, with 11 bases separating them. Germline CDR1 and CDR2: KGHSH and LQKENI. The CDR3 nucleotides are TGTGCCAGCTCACCACCAAGTGTCGGTGACACCGGGGAGCTGTTTTTT. The encoded protein is CASSPPSVGDTGELFF.

This chain uses TRBV18 with TRBJ2-1, with 12 bases identical to TRBD2. The CDR3 consists of 16 residues. Germline CDR1 is KGHSH and CDR2 is LQKENI. With 2 bases clipped from V and 2 bases from J, the junction kept 1 base outside the gene matches. CDR3 in DNA: TGTGCCAGCTCACCAACTAGCGGGAGGACCTACAATGAGCAGTTCTTC. Encoded protein: CASSPTSGRTYNEQFF.

The chain couples TRBV9 to TRBJ2-5; 8 bases are shared with TRBD2. Germline CDR1 SGDLS, CDR2 YYNGEE. CDR3 size: 14 residues. The trim removed 0 bases at V and 4 bases at J, leaving 2 bases unmatched. The CDR3 sequence is CASSVGTSGETQYF. In nucleotides, the CDR3 is TGTGCCAGCAGCGTAGGAACTAGCGGAGAGACCCAGTACTTC.

This chain connects TRBV2 to TRBJ2-5; the match to TRBD2 covers 9 bases. The CDR3 has 14 amino acids. Germline CDR1 reads SNHLY; CDR2 reads FYNNEI. After removal of 5 bases from V and 5 bases from J, the junction contained 6 bases not matched to a gene. CDR3 DNA: TGTGCCAGCAGTCGGGATAGCGGGAGTGAGACCCAGTACTTC. It is translated as CASSRDSGSETQYF.

The J gene is TRBJ1-1, the V gene TRBV6-5; D gene unclear. The CDR3 spans 14 residues. The germline V gene has CDR1 MNHEY and CDR2 SVGAGI. Deletions cut 7 bases from V and 5 bases from J, with 17 bases between. For the CDR3, the DNA is TGTGCCAGCATAGGGAGAGGCACCCTTACTGAAGCTTTCTTT. Amino acids: CASIGRGTLTEAFF.

The chain couples TRBV6-2 or TRBV6-3 to TRBJ1-5; 9 bases map to TRBD1. The V gene's germline CDR1 is MNHEY and CDR2 SVGEGT. This CDR3 spans 14 amino acids. Unmatched junction bases numbered 3, after V lost 5 bases and J lost 4 bases. The DNA for the CDR3 is TGTGCCAGCAGTGGGACAGGGAATAATCAGCCCCAGCATTTT. Protein sequence: CASSGTGNNQPQHF.

The chain uses TRBV4-3 and TRBJ2-2; the D gene is possibly TRBD2 (5 bases). Trimming removed 0 bases from V and 7 bases from J, with 12 bases in between. Germline loops: CDR1 LGHNA, CDR2 YSLEER. The CDR3 spans 15 residues. CDR3 sequence reads: CASSQDPVRGGELFF. The CDR3 DNA reads as TGCGCCAGCAGCCAAGATCCAGTCCGGGGCGGGGAGCTGTTTTTT.

The V gene is TRBV4-1, the J gene TRBJ2-1; 8 positions match TRBD2. The junction had 4 bases not matched to a gene; V was cut back by 4 bases and J by 8 bases. Germline lookup yields CDR1 MGHRA and CDR2 YSYEKL. The CDR3 runs 13 residues. The CDR3 sequence is CASSLAGMDEQFF. The DNA of the CDR3 is TGCGCCAGCAGCCTAGCGGGAATGGATGAGCAGTTCTTC.

The chain employs TRBV10-3 and TRBJ2-1; tentative D call: TRBD1 (6 bases). The germline V gene encodes CDR1 ENHRY and CDR2 SYGVKD. The CDR3 covers 13 residues. V was shortened by 7 bases and J by 4 bases, with 11 bases between the two germline ends. The CDR3 spells CAIMSDSYNEQFF. CDR3 DNA sequence: TGTGCCATCATGTCGGACAGTTACAATGAGCAGTTCTTC.

The rearrangement joins TRBV28 to TRBJ2-7; D not certain. Germline CDR1 and CDR2: MDHEN and SYDVKM. V lost 2 bases and J lost 1, with 6 bases in between. This CDR3 has 13 residues. CDR3 in DNA: TGTGCCAGCAGTTTAATGGGGTCCTACGAGCAGTACTTC. The encoded protein is CASSLMGSYEQYF.